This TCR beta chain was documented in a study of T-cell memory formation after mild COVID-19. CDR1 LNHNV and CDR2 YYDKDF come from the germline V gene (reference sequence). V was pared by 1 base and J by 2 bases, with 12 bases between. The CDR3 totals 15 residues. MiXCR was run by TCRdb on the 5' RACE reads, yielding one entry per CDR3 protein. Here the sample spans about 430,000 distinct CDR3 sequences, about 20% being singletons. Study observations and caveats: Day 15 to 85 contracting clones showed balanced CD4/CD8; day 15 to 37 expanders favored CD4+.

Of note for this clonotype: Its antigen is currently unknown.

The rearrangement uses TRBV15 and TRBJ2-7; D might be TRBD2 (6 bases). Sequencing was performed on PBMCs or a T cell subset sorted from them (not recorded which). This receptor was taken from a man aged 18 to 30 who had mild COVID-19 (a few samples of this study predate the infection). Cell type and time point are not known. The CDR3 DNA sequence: TGTGCCACCAGCAGAGCCGGGGGAAGTCCCTACGAGCAGTACTTC. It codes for CATSRAGGSPYEQYF.